This T cell receptor (beta chain) derives from a study of T cells in Graves' hyperthyroidism and ophthalmopathy. This CDR3 spans 14 amino acids. The germline CDR1 and CDR2 sequences are SGHTA and FQGNSA. Overall study results and limits: A 13 V-J signature model discriminated ophthalmopathy versus stable hyperthyroidism.

A remark on this clonotype: What it binds is not known. The junction departs from the called germline gene at one end, perhaps through a read error.

It was RNA transcripts that yielded the amplified TCR beta CDR3 regions. HTBI primers were used for first-round RT-PCR of the TCR CDR3. TCRdb used MiXCR to reprocess the multiplex PCR reads, holding one entry per CDR3 protein. The table lists fewer than 550,000 distinct CDR3 sequences, around 22% of them singletons. The genes are TRBV7-2 and TRBJ1-3; D might be TRBD1 (5 bases). Sequenced material: blood. The sequence was obtained from a woman aged 25 to 39 with Graves' ophthalmopathy. CDR3 protein: CASSPWDSGNTTYF. In DNA form, the CDR3 reads TGTGCCAGCAGTCCCTGGGACTCTGGAAACACCACATATTTT.